One and the same sample provided the 15 T cell receptor beta chains below, sequenced in a study of cytomegalovirus exposure and HLA in healthy donors. Use of 60 Vbeta and 13 Jbeta primers characterized the PCR. The data were produced by immunoSEQ multiplex PCR, yet TCRdb's version contains in-frame clones alone and is incomplete. The repertoire holds over 110,000 clones, with just under 85% as singletons. The specimen was PBMCs. Receptors were obtained from a woman aged 60 to 75 in good health and CMV-seropositive.

The chain couples TRBV28 to TRBJ1-5; D is unclear. The V gene lost 4 bases and the J gene lost 9 bases, with 16 bases spanning the gap. CDR1 and CDR2 from the germline V gene are MDHEN and SYDVKM. This CDR3 is 14 amino acids long. The DNA of the CDR3 is TGTGCCAGCAGTTCACGTACCAGCGTAATGCCCCAGCATTTT. Protein: CASSSRTSVMPQHF.

The chain carries TRBV9 and TRBJ2-1; D might be TRBD1 (6 bases). Germline V gene sequence: CDR1 SGDLS, CDR2 YYNGEE. Trimming took 4 bases from V and 10 from J, leaving 18 bases between them. This CDR3 is built from 14 residues. The CDR3 DNA follows: TGTGCCAGCAGCTCCGGACAGTTTCTCAACGAGCAGTTCTTC. Translated, it gives CASSSGQFLNEQFF.

The chain combines TRBV10-3 with TRBJ1-1; 7 nucleotides align to TRBD1. The CDR3 covers 14 residues. Germline loops: CDR1 ENHRY, CDR2 SYGVKD. The V segment lost 5 bases and the J segment 0 bases; nucleotides outside the gene matches: 3. The CDR3 DNA sequence: TGTGCCATCAGTCCGACAGGGCTGAACACTGAAGCTTTCTTT. Translation gives CAISPTGLNTEAFF.

The V and J genes are TRBV29-1 and TRBJ2-1, with 13 nucleotides matching TRBD2. Losses at the gene ends were 7 bases for V and 7 bases for J; bases not matched to a gene: 4. Germline V gene data show CDR1 as SQVTM and CDR2 as ANQGSEA. There are 13 residues in the CDR3. The chain's CDR3 is CSELTSGGNEQFF. Here the CDR3 DNA reads TGCAGCGAACTGACTAGCGGGGGGAATGAGCAGTTCTTC.

This chain joins TRBV6-7 and TRBJ1-1; TRBD1 might be the D (6 bases). TRBV6-7 is an ORF for which the function is uncertain. CDR3 length: 15 amino acids. The V end lost 2 bases, the J end lost 1 base, and 11 bases lay between the germline ends. The CDR3 coding sequence is TGTGCCAGCAGTTACAAACAGGGAAAGAACACTGAAGCTTTCTTT. Encoded protein: CASSYKQGKNTEAFF.

The chain combines TRBV29-1 with TRBJ2-3; D is possibly TRBD1 (5 bases). Trimming stripped 4 bases from V and 0 bases from J, with 14 bases between. The CDR3 has 15 residues. Germline CDR1 SQVTM, CDR2 ANQGSEA. The CDR3 is CSVVAAGLSTDTQYF. In DNA form, the CDR3 reads TGCAGCGTTGTGGCCGCAGGGCTTAGCACAGATACGCAGTATTTT.

This clone appeared a few times. V and J are TRBV4-3 and TRBJ2-4, with D unclear. Trimming cost V 4 bases and J 0 bases, with 10 bases left between them. This CDR3 region has 15 residues. Germline lookup yields CDR1 LGHNA and CDR2 YSLEER. Here the CDR3 DNA reads TGCGCCAGCAGCCCCTCTGTGTTAGCCAAAAACATTCAGTACTTC. Translation: CASSPSVLAKNIQYF.

The chain is built from TRBV7-2 and TRBJ1-3; D is unresolved. Trimming shortened V by 0 bases and J by 0 bases, and 6 bases separated the two germline ends. The V gene's germline CDR1 is SGHTA and CDR2 FQGNSA. The CDR3 is 15 residues long. CDR3 nucleotide sequence: TGTGCCAGCAGCTTAGCTTCCGGCTCTGGAAACACCATATATTTT. This encodes CASSLASGSGNTIYF.

This clone appeared a single time. The V and J genes are TRBV28 and TRBJ2-5; possible D gene TRBD2, 6 bases. The end of the DNA fits TRBJ2-7 better, so the J call may be wrong. Germline CDR1 reads MDHEN; CDR2 reads SYDVKM. The CDR3 loop spans 14 amino acids. The CDR3 here is CASTTRGSTYEQYF. CDR3 sequence (DNA): TGTGCCAGCACTACCCGGGGGTCCACCTACGAGCAGTACTTC.

V and J are TRBV9 and TRBJ2-7; the D gene is possibly TRBD1 (6 bases). The CDR3 is 15 amino acids. Per germline, CDR1 SGDLS and CDR2 YYNGEE. Trimming shortened V by 4 bases and J by 3 bases, and 17 bases separated the two germline ends. In DNA form, the CDR3 reads TGTGCCAGCAGCCGTAGCATGGACAGCAACTACGAGCAGTACTTC. Translated, it gives CASSRSMDSNYEQYF.

This clone was detected only a few times. CDR3 loop: CASSTRGGGGELFF. In nucleotides, the CDR3 is TGTGCCAGTAGTACCCGGGGGGGCGGCGGGGAGCTGTTTTTT. This chain uses TRBV19 with TRBJ2-2, with 8 bases aligning to TRBD2. This CDR3 has 14 amino acids. The ends lost 4 bases at V and 7 bases at J; junction bases unmatched: 5. From germline, CDR1 is LNHDA and CDR2 SQIVND (reference sequence).

V and J are TRBV9 and TRBJ2-3, with D possibly TRBD2 on 6 matching bases. Germline V CDR1 and CDR2: SGDLS, YYNGEE. This CDR3 has 15 amino acids. V was cut by 0 bases and J by 2 bases, with 10 bases left in between. CDR3: CASSVVGGDTDTQYF. CDR3 nucleotide sequence: TGTGCCAGCAGCGTAGTTGGCGGGGACACAGATACGCAGTATTTT.

The chain uses TRBV30 and TRBJ2-5; 10 nucleotides align to TRBD1. The CDR3 contains 15 residues. Trimming cost V 2 bases and J 2 bases; bases outside gene matches: 5. Germline V gene data show CDR1 as GTSNPN and CDR2 as SVGIG (reference sequence). The CDR3 here is CAWSLGDRGQETQYF. The CDR3 coding sequence is TGTGCCTGGAGTCTGGGGGACAGGGGACAAGAGACCCAGTACTTC.

This clone was seen only once. This rearrangement joins TRBV9 to TRBJ1-4; D possibly corresponds to TRBD1 (6 bases). Trimming took 4 bases from V and 5 from J, leaving 21 bases between them. The length of the CDR3 is 17 residues. Per germline, CDR1 SGDLS and CDR2 YYNGEE. CDR3 bases: TGTGCCAGCAGCCGCGATCCTCTACAGGGCATGAATGAAAAACTGTTTTTT. Translating it yields CASSRDPLQGMNEKLFF.

The rearrangement joins TRBV5-1 to TRBJ1-2; no firm D call. Germline CDR1 reads SGHRS; CDR2 reads YFSETQ. The CDR3 is 14 residues long. Trimming shortened V by 3 bases and J by 3 bases, and 12 bases separated the two germline ends. The CDR3: CASSYDPRDYGYTF. The CDR3 nucleotides read TGCGCCAGCAGCTACGACCCTCGGGACTATGGCTACACCTTC. The full variable domain, its missing parts supplied by reference TRBV5-1 and TRBJ1-2, is KAGVTQTPRYLIKTRGQQVTLSCSPISGHRSVSWYQQTPGQGLQFLFEYFSETQRNKGNFPGRFSGRQFSNSRSEMNVSTLELGDSALYLCASSYDPRDYGYTFGSGTRLTVV.